Presented here are 11 T cell receptor beta chains from one specimen sequenced in a study of shared clonotypes between healthy human individuals. Some clones are missing from TCRdb's copy, which holds only in-frame ones; the method was immunoSEQ multiplex PCR. The sample lists hundreds of thousands of clones, 90% to 96% occurring once. The specimen sequenced was naive CD4+ T cells sorted from blood. Regarding subset: CD45RA+ positively selected. The receptors were sampled from a woman aged 25 to 39 in good health.

V usage is TRBV28 and J usage is TRBJ2-7; D uncertain. Germline V gene data show CDR1 as MDHEN and CDR2 as SYDVKM. The length of the CDR3 is 13 residues. V was pared by 6 bases and J by 6 bases, with 15 bases between. The CDR3 here is CASSVPPFFEQYF. CDR3 sequence (DNA): TGTGCCAGCAGCGTACCCCCCTTTTTCGAGCAGTACTTC. Full variable domain (rest looked up from reference TRBV28 and TRBJ2-7): DVKVTQSSRYLVKRTGEKVFLECVQDMDHENMFWYRQDPGLGLRLIYFSYDVKMKEKGDIPEGYSVSREKKERFSLILESASTNQTSMYLCASSVPPFFEQYFGPGTRLTVT.

The genes are TRBV19 and TRBJ2-1, with 7 bases aligning to TRBD2. This CDR3 has 16 residues. V trimming: 5 bases; J trimming: 6 bases; junction bases outside the gene matches: 13. From germline, CDR1 is LNHDA and CDR2 SQIVND (reference sequence). CDR3 nucleotide sequence: TGTGCCAGTAGTCCCCCGGAGGGCGGGAGTCGCAATGAGCAGTTCTTC. It specifies CASSPPEGGSRNEQFF.

The rearrangement uses TRBV6-1 and TRBJ2-7; D is unclear. Germline V gene lookup returns CDR1 MNHNS and CDR2 SASEGT. The CDR3 contains 13 residues. Trimming removed 4 bases from V and 0 bases from J, with 7 bases in between. The CDR3 bases are TGTGCCAGCAGTGTTCCGGGCTCCTACGAGCAGTACTTC. It is translated as CASSVPGSYEQYF.

This chain joins TRBV28 and TRBJ1-5; the D is unclear. Trimming removed 3 bases at V and 5 bases at J, with 14 bases between. This CDR3 comprises 15 residues. Germline-derived CDR1 and CDR2 are MDHEN and SYDVKM. The CDR3 sequence: CASSFPAKRDQPQHF. In DNA, the CDR3 is TGTGCCAGCAGTTTTCCCGCTAAGAGGGATCAGCCCCAGCATTTT.

V is TRBV9 and J is TRBJ1-2, with 7 bases fitting TRBD1. From germline, CDR1 is SGDLS and CDR2 YYNGEE. The CDR3 contains 14 residues. Losses at the gene ends were 4 bases for V and 7 bases for J; bases not matched to a gene: 10. For the CDR3, the DNA is TGTGCCAGCAGCTCCGGGGGCAGGGGGGGTGGCTACACCTTC. It codes for CASSSGGRGGGYTF.

The chain joins TRBV20-1 to TRBJ1-2; D gene uncertain. Between the trimmed V and J ends, which lost 5 bases and 6 bases, there was a span of 10 bases. Looked up from germline, CDR1 is DFQATT and CDR2 is SNEGSKA (reference sequence). There are 11 residues in the CDR3. CDR3 loop: CSAAFGDGYTF. CDR3 bases: TGCAGTGCTGCGTTCGGGGATGGCTACACCTTC.

The chain recombines TRBV28 with TRBJ2-7, with D possibly being TRBD1 (5 bases). The V gene lost 4 bases and the J gene lost 5 bases, with 15 bases spanning the gap. The CDR3 covers 14 residues. Germline CDR1 reads MDHEN; CDR2 reads SYDVKM. This chain's CDR3 is CASSSGSVMDEQYF. The CDR3 DNA reads TGTGCCAGCAGTTCAGGGTCGGTTATGGACGAGCAGTACTTC. Supplemented by reference TRBV28 and TRBJ2-7, the full variable domain reads DVKVTQSSRYLVKRTGEKVFLECVQDMDHENMFWYRQDPGLGLRLIYFSYDVKMKEKGDIPEGYSVSREKKERFSLILESASTNQTSMYLCASSSGSVMDEQYFGPGTRLTVT.

The chain couples TRBV7-9 to TRBJ2-3, with 7 bases aligning to TRBD2. J lost 3 bases, V lost 1 base, and 13 bases had no gene match. Germline V lookup: CDR1 SEHNR, CDR2 FQNEAQ (reference sequence). The CDR3 length is 18 residues. The CDR3 is CASSLDWRDLGGTDTQYF. CDR3 in DNA: TGTGCCAGCAGCTTAGATTGGAGGGACCTCGGGGGGACAGATACGCAGTATTTT. Full variable domain (outside the CDR3, taken from reference TRBV7-9 and TRBJ2-3): DTGVSQNPRHKITKRGQNVTFRCDPISEHNRLYWYRQTLGQGPEFLTYFQNEAQLEKSRLLSDRFSAERPKGSFSTLEIQRTEQGDSAMYLCASSLDWRDLGGTDTQYFGPGTRLTVL.

A few counts support this clone. This rearrangement joins TRBV19 to TRBJ1-2; 10 bases align to TRBD1. The CDR3 length is 15 residues. Germline V lookup: CDR1 LNHDA, CDR2 SQIVND (reference sequence). V was clipped by 5 bases and J by 4 bases; unmatched bases: 7. Here the CDR3 reads CASSETGGGGYGYTF. The CDR3 nucleotides are TGTGCCAGTAGTGAGACAGGGGGCGGTGGCTATGGCTACACCTTC.

The genes are TRBV11-2 and TRBJ2-1; the D gene is possibly TRBD2 (5 bases). Looked up from germline, CDR1 is SGHAT and CDR2 is FQNNGV. There are 16 residues in the CDR3. Trimming removed 5 bases at V and 0 bases at J, with 14 bases between. The CDR3 protein is CASSPRTGSSYNEQFF. The CDR3 region has the DNA TGTGCCAGCAGCCCCCGGACGGGGAGCTCCTACAATGAGCAGTTCTTC.

V usage is TRBV5-1 and J usage is TRBJ2-5; D perhaps matches TRBD1 (6 bases). Trimming took off 4 bases at V and 3 bases at J, with 7 bases between the two ends. Germline V gene sequence: CDR1 SGHRS, CDR2 YFSETQ. The CDR3 covers 12 residues. CDR3 coding DNA: TGCGCCAGCAGCCGGACAGAAGAGACCCAGTACTTC. Its translation: CASSRTEETQYF.